This section outlines one TCR beta chain sequence together with its context. Its antigen is still unknown. Nothing much larger sits one base from this clone, and base qualities are not available. This record belongs to a study of blood T cell repertoires in COVID-19 (dated by TCRdb to 2018 to 2020). As for the study more broadly: Samples covering the acute and convalescent phases of COVID-19 were provided by collaborators in the United States, Italy and Spain. The dataset comprised deeply sampled blood TCRbeta repertoires from subjects exposed to, actively infected with, or recovered from COVID-19. Nearly every sample came with metadata listing a de-identified subject ID, COVID-19 status, age in years and sex. The samples were drawn from the first 160 participants of the ongoing ImmuneRACE study and from 950 to 1,500 subjects provided by 6 global collaborators. Where available, HLA class I and class II types were taken from metadata supplied by the sample provider and were not determined by assay-based typing. The prospective study material was composed of cDNA or gDNA derived from T cells, B-cell-depleted T cells, or PBMCs. A freely available public database, intended as a resource for researchers studying the immune response to SARS-CoV-2, is where the repertoires were released. What the research found in general, with its limitations: The quantity of clinical and demographic metadata differed by source and by participant and was supplied without curation.

TCRbeta CDR3 regions were amplified from genomic DNA using the immunoSEQ Assay, a bias-controlled multiplex PCR. In the paper's pipeline: Nucleated cell counts per sample were estimated from amplification of reference gene primers within the assay. To quantify the absolute abundance of each unique TCRbeta CDR3 rearrangement, sequence reads were collapsed and filtered. For each sample, productive Simpson clonality was calculated as the square root of Simpson's diversity index over productive rearrangements. TCRdb took this table from immuneACCESS and kept in-frame rearrangements with V and J called. Such tables lack part of the clones; where checked against another copy, unresolved V genes explain under half of the gap, and the rest is unexplained. Clonal size and the V and J genes are those of that table, whereas D and trimming came from the DNA. The sample table shows 60,000 to 90,000 clones, and 75% to 90% are seen once. Clones ranked in the top ten supply 18% of the sample.

The collaborating institutions used their own protocols to collect whole blood in K2EDTA tubes. Collaborator samples were shipped for TCRbeta analysis as frozen whole blood, isolated PBMCs, or DNA extracted from either sample type. There are 15 amino acids in the CDR3, from cysteine to phenylalanine inclusive. The retained sequence is limited to the CDR3, 45 bases, with the frame set at the first base. From V the trimming removes 6 bases and from J it removes 9 bases, while the gene matches leave 11 bases of the junction unaccounted for. For CDR1 and CDR2, the germline V gene (reference sequence) lists LGHDT and YNNKEL.

Sequencing was done on a sample of peripheral blood. The origin of this receptor is a human donor in a cohort sampled during active COVID-19. Rearrangement joined TRBV3-1 (or the pseudogene TRBV3-2) to TRBJ1-6; 7 middle bases align to TRBD1. Here is the DNA: TGTGCCAGCAGAGAAACGACAGGGTCTACTTCACCCCTCCACTTT. It codes for CASRETTGSTSPLHF.